This T cell receptor (beta chain) stems from a study of T cells in Graves' hyperthyroidism and ophthalmopathy. The study's findings and limits: Blood also contained most expanded thyroid clonotypes above 0.001.

Graves' hyperthyroidism qualified as stable when ophthalmopathy did not progress within 18 months. Uncontrolled infections, other autoimmune diseases, pregnancy or lactation led to exclusion of patients. The study based diagnoses on clinical symptoms, serum thyroxine and TRAb, thyroid ultrasound and orbital computed tomography. Authors of the study amplified TCR beta CDR3 regions from RNA transcripts. Initially, a first-round RT-PCR of the TCR CDR3 employed the HTBI primer set. Via MiXCR, TCRdb re-called the multiplex PCR reads, giving one row per CDR3 protein. The sample lists about 560,000 distinct CDR3 sequences, 16% occurring once. About this clonotype: Its target is unknown.

The TCR comes from a young woman with Graves' hyperthyroidism. The sequenced material came from blood.

Here the CDR3 reads CASSPRELGNEQFF. The CDR3 bases are TGTGCCAGCAGCCCCCGAGAGCTAGGTAATGAGCAGTTCTTC. The gene calls are TRBV7-9 and TRBJ2-1; D uncertain. CDR1 and CDR2 (germline): SEHNR, FQNEAQ (reference sequence). The CDR3 loop spans 14 amino acids. V lost 5 bases and J lost 7, with 15 bases in between.